Below are 16 T cell receptor beta chains sequenced from a single sample in a study of blood T cell repertoires in COVID-19. The method was immunoSEQ multiplex PCR; TCRdb's version includes in-frame clones alone and lacks a portion of them. Of around 180,000 clones in the sample, around four fifths were seen once. The sequenced sample was peripheral blood. The origin of the receptors is a woman in her thirties with acute or convalescent COVID-19.

The gene calls are TRBV14 and TRBJ2-7; no firm D call. The germline gives CDR1 SGHDN, CDR2 FVKESK. The CDR3 runs 14 residues. Trimming took off 0 bases at V and 6 bases at J, with 12 bases between the two ends. The DNA for the CDR3 is TGTGCCAGCAGCCAAGAGGTCACGCTAGGCGAGCAGTACTTC. Protein: CASSQEVTLGEQYF.

The chain joins TRBV6-5 to TRBJ1-2; D gene unclear. This CDR3 has 14 residues. Per the germline V gene, CDR1 is MNHEY and CDR2 is SVGAGI. Deletions cut 5 bases from V and 7 bases from J, with 17 bases between. As DNA, the CDR3 is TGTGCCAGCAGTCCGCGAGGGTATCCGGCTGGCTACACCTTC. As protein: CASSPRGYPAGYTF.

The J gene is TRBJ2-7, the V gene TRBV6-6, with 7 bases matching TRBD2. Germline assignment: CDR1 MNHNY and CDR2 SVGAGI (reference sequence). J lost 4 bases, V lost 6 bases, and 15 bases had no gene match. The CDR3 extends over 16 amino acids. As DNA, the CDR3 is TGTGCCAGCAGAGGTACCCCCGGGACTAACAAATACGAGCAGTACTTC. Translation: CASRGTPGTNKYEQYF.

This chain joins TRBV28 and TRBJ2-7; D call uncertain. The V gene's germline CDR1 is MDHEN and CDR2 SYDVKM. The CDR3 is 12 amino acids. Trimming removed 7 bases from V and 2 bases from J, with 9 bases in between. The CDR3 DNA reads TGTGCCAGCATGCGTGTTGCCTACGAGCAGTACTTC. Amino acid sequence: CASMRVAYEQYF.

The genes are TRBV10-1 and TRBJ1-6, with D unclear. Trimming stripped 0 bases from V and 10 bases from J, with 10 bases between. Germline V gene sequence: CDR1 WNHNN, CDR2 SYGVQD (reference sequence). The CDR3 sequence is 14 residues long. The CDR3 loop reads CASSESRGNSPLHF. As DNA, the CDR3 is TGCGCCAGCAGTGAGTCCCGGGGAAACTCACCCCTCCACTTT.

The sample holds a few counts of this clone. The V gene is TRBV9, the J gene TRBJ1-4; the match to TRBD1 covers 11 bases. The CDR3 has 16 residues. Germline assignment: CDR1 SGDLS and CDR2 YYNGEE. V shed 1 base and J 8 bases; nucleotides not matched to a gene: 7. CDR3 nucleotide sequence: TGTGCCAGCAGCGTACGACCGGGACAGGGGGGAGAAAAACTGTTTTTT. It translates to CASSVRPGQGGEKLFF.

The chain joins TRBV6-5 to TRBJ2-1, with 8 bases lining up with TRBD1. This CDR3 comprises 15 residues. V shed 6 bases, J shed 1 base, and the junction held 5 bases outside the gene matches. Germline values: CDR1 MNHEY, CDR2 SVGAGI. CDR3 in DNA: TGTGCCAGCAGCCCCCGGGACAGGTCCTACAATGAGCAGTTCTTC. This gives the protein CASSPRDRSYNEQFF.

This chain links TRBV12-3 or TRBV12-4 with TRBJ1-1; 7 bases are a match to TRBD1. CDR3 length equals 13 residues. V lost 6 bases, J lost 4 bases, and 5 bases stayed unmatched. The chain's CDR3 is CASRDRVGTEAFF. In DNA form, the CDR3 reads TGTGCCAGCAGAGACAGGGTTGGCACTGAAGCTTTCTTT.

This clone was counted a few times. The rearrangement joins TRBV7-3 to TRBJ1-1; D gene unclear. Between the trimmed V and J ends, which lost 5 bases and 8 bases, there was a span of 12 bases. The CDR3 runs 12 residues. Germline V gene sequence: CDR1 SGHTA, CDR2 FQGTGA. CDR3 DNA sequence: TGTGCCAGCAGCCCAACAGAAACAGAAGCTTTCTTT. Protein: CASSPTETEAFF.

The V gene is TRBV11-2, the J gene TRBJ2-1; D gene uncertain. Germline V gene lookup returns CDR1 SGHAT and CDR2 FQNNGV. Trimming shortened V by 5 bases and J by 5 bases, and 16 bases separated the two germline ends. The CDR3 length is 15 residues. The CDR3 region has the DNA TGTGCCAGCAGCATCCCCCTATCTGCCCACAATGAGCAGTTCTTC. Its protein is CASSIPLSAHNEQFF.

The chain has TRBV30 and TRBJ1-6; no clear D gene. This CDR3 contains 14 residues. Germline CDR1 and CDR2: GTSNPN and SVGIG (reference sequence). V lost 0 bases to trimming and J lost 11 bases, with 14 bases between them. The CDR3 coding sequence is TGTGCCTGGAGTGTAAAGGAGGCAAGCCCACCCCTCCACTTT. It translates to CAWSVKEASPPLHF.

The chain links TRBV23-1 to TRBJ2-1; 8 bases align to TRBD1. TRBV23-1 is an ORF for which the function is uncertain. This CDR3 contains 16 residues. The V gene end was trimmed by 1 base and the J gene end by 5 bases; junction bases not matched to a gene: 7. The CDR3 here is CASSQLDDRGHNEQFF. The DNA for the CDR3 is TGCGCCAGCAGTCAATTAGACGACAGGGGACACAATGAGCAGTTCTTC.

CDR3 bases: TGTGCCAGCTCACCACCGTACAAACACGAGCAGTACTTC. It is translated as CASSPPYKHEQYF. The chain links TRBV18 to TRBJ2-7, with D uncertain. The CDR3 spans 13 residues. V dropped 0 bases and J dropped 5 bases, with 8 bases sitting between them. CDR1 is KGHSH, CDR2 LQKENI, per germline.

A note on this clone: Other DNA sequences in this specimen translate into the identical CDR3. The genes are TRBV15 and TRBJ1-1; tentative D call: TRBD1 (6 bases). Trimming stripped 4 bases from V and 1 base from J, with 10 bases between. CDR1 LNHNV and CDR2 YYDKDF come from the germline V gene (reference sequence). This CDR3 contains 14 residues. The chain's CDR3 is CATSTGQTNTEAFF. Written as DNA, the CDR3 is TGTGCCACCAGCACGGGACAAACGAACACTGAAGCTTTCTTT.

This sequence joins TRBV6-6 and TRBJ2-7; 8 bases agree with TRBD1. The CDR3 runs 12 residues. Trimming at V came to 5 bases and at J to 5 bases, leaving 2 bases not matched to a gene. CDR1 is MNHNY and CDR2 is SVGAGI in the germline V gene (reference sequence). CDR3 protein: CASSQDRDEQYF. Written as DNA, the CDR3 is TGTGCCAGCAGTCAGGACAGGGACGAGCAGTACTTC.

V and J are TRBV2 and TRBJ2-5, with a tentative D call TRBD1 (6 bases). This CDR3 is 14 amino acids long. The ends were cut back, 7 bases at V and 6 bases at J, with 18 bases in the middle. The germline V gene encodes CDR1 SNHLY and CDR2 FYNNEI. The CDR3 bases are TGTGCCAGCAAGGAAACTTGGGGGCGAAAGACCCAGTACTTC. Its translation is CASKETWGRKTQYF.